The 19 T cell receptor beta chains presented below share a single source sample, sequenced in a study of human T cells and chemical hapten exposure. TCRdb used MiXCR to reprocess the RACE reads, holding one entry per CDR3 protein. The sample includes roughly 50,000 distinct CDR3 sequences, 9.9% of them seen just once. Specified time point: patch test 3, about 24 weeks after DPC sensitization. Treatment given: therapeutic diphenylcyclopropenone sensitization with weekly scalp DPC. Here the sequenced sample was whole blood, taken in connection with sensitization to the hapten diphenylcyclopropenone (DPC). Every receptor here comes from a woman in her forties with alopecia areata. Some clones in this sample may be carry-over from other donors' samples.

In this sample, this clonotype turned up a few times. V and J are TRBV7-2 and TRBJ2-3; no reliable D call. The CDR3 spans 12 residues. Germline V gene data show CDR1 as SGHTA and CDR2 as FQGNSA. V was cut by 4 bases and J by 4 bases, with 6 bases left in between. The CDR3 is CASSYPPDTQYF. CDR3 coding DNA: TGTGCCAGCAGCTACCCCCCAGATACGCAGTATTTT.

This sequence joins TRBV7-6 and TRBJ2-1, with 15 positions matching TRBD2. J lost 2 bases, V lost 5 bases, and 7 bases had no gene match. This CDR3 contains 18 residues. Germline CDR1 is SGHVS and CDR2 is FNYEAQ. The chain's CDR3 is CASSKRTSGGATYNEQFF. In nucleotides, the CDR3 is TGTGCCAGCAGCAAGAGGACTAGCGGGGGGGCGACCTACAATGAGCAGTTCTTC.

This clonotype showed up many times. The V call is TRBV6-1, the J call TRBJ2-7, with D perhaps TRBD2 (6 bases). CDR1 MNHNS and CDR2 SASEGT come from the germline V gene. V shed 10 bases and J shed 9 bases, with 22 bases lying between them. This CDR3 is 13 amino acids long. CDR3 region: CATLPSGGLGQYF. The CDR3 nucleotides are TGTGCCACCCTTCCGTCCGGGGGACTGGGGCAGTACTTC.

This clonotype turned up a few times. V gene TRBV9 combines with J gene TRBJ2-3; 7 bases align to TRBD2. Germline V gene lookup returns CDR1 SGDLS and CDR2 YYNGEE. This CDR3 comprises 13 residues. Losses at the gene ends were 5 bases for V and 5 bases for J; bases not matched to a gene: 5. CDR3 residues: CASSVGGRDTQYF. The CDR3 bases are TGTGCCAGCAGTGTCGGGGGGAGAGATACGCAGTATTTT.

This clonotype was found a few times. V usage is TRBV9 and J usage is TRBJ1-6; D unresolved. This CDR3 comprises 12 residues. Trimming stripped 0 bases from V and 7 bases from J, with 2 bases between. The germline V gene has CDR1 SGDLS and CDR2 YYNGEE. The CDR3 loop reads CASSVDNSPLHF. The CDR3, as DNA: TGTGCCAGCAGCGTAGACAATTCACCCCTCCACTTT.

The table lists this clonotype with a few counts. The rearrangement uses TRBV6-5 and TRBJ2-5; 11 bases fit TRBD1. Germline-derived CDR1 and CDR2 are MNHEY and SVGAGI. V lost 2 bases and J lost 9; bases outside the gene matches: 5. This CDR3 region has 14 residues. CDR3 residues: CASSYKGTGGPQYF. The DNA for the CDR3 is TGTGCCAGCAGTTACAAGGGGACAGGGGGTCCCCAGTACTTC.

The chain joins TRBV7-2 to TRBJ1-4; D is unresolved. The V and J ends lost 5 bases and 8 bases respectively, with 9 bases between them. This CDR3 is 12 amino acids long. Germline CDR1 reads SGHTA; CDR2 reads FQGNSA. CDR3 loop: CASSPSGEKLFF. The DNA for the CDR3 is TGTGCCAGCAGCCCGTCGGGGGAAAAACTGTTTTTT.

This clonotype was seen more than once but under ten times. This chain links TRBV4-3 with TRBJ2-7, with D hard to call. In germline, CDR1 is LGHNA, CDR2 YSLEER. V dropped 0 bases and J dropped 4 bases, with 10 bases sitting between them. This CDR3 is built from 14 residues. The CDR3 reads CASSQEYRPYEQYF. CDR3 nucleotide sequence: TGCGCCAGCAGCCAAGAGTACAGACCATACGAGCAGTACTTC.

In this sample, this clonotype turned up a few times. The rearrangement joins TRBV25-1 to TRBJ1-6, with 7 bases matching TRBD1. CDR1 and CDR2 from the germline V gene are MGHDK and SYGVNS. This CDR3 has 16 residues. Trimming took 6 bases from V and 9 from J; bases not matched to a gene: 14. In nucleotides, the CDR3 is TGTGCCAGCAGACCAAGTGGAGGGGGCGTCCGTTCACCCCTCCACTTT. Protein sequence: CASRPSGGGVRSPLHF.

This clonotype was observed a handful of times. V gene TRBV2 combines with J gene TRBJ1-5; D remains unclear. Trimming stripped 4 bases from V and 4 bases from J, with 17 bases between. CDR3 length equals 16 residues. Germline CDR1 reads SNHLY; CDR2 reads FYNNEI. The CDR3, as DNA: TGTGCCAGCAGTGCGGAGGCTACGGCCATTAATCAGCCCCAGCATTTT. This codes for CASSAEATAINQPQHF.

This clonotype was recorded many times. The chain couples TRBV5-5 to TRBJ2-3; D is unresolved. The CDR3 is made up of 14 amino acids. Trimming pared 1 base from V and 5 bases from J, leaving 11 bases between. The germline CDR1 and CDR2 sequences are SGHKS and YYEKEE (reference sequence). The CDR3 loop reads CASSLRTAVDTQYF. The CDR3 DNA follows: TGTGCCAGCAGCTTGCGGACCGCGGTAGATACGCAGTATTTT.

This chain connects TRBV7-9 to TRBJ2-1; D might be TRBD2 (6 bases). The germline V gene encodes CDR1 SEHNR and CDR2 FQNEAQ (reference sequence). The germline V and J ends were trimmed by 7 bases and 6 bases, with 19 bases remaining between them. The CDR3 consists of 15 residues. The CDR3 protein is CASNPRTGAGNEQFF. CDR3 DNA sequence: TGTGCCAGCAACCCCCGTACGGGAGCGGGCAATGAGCAGTTCTTC.

V is TRBV5-4 and J is TRBJ2-7; either TRBD1 or TRBD2 may supply D (5 bases each). The CDR3 is 15 residues long. The germline CDR1 and CDR2 sequences are SGHNT and YYREEE (reference sequence). The ends were cut back, 4 bases at V and 3 bases at J, with 17 bases in the middle. The CDR3 DNA reads as TGTGCCAGCAGCACAAGGGGAAATCGGGACTACGAGCAGTACTTC. Protein product: CASSTRGNRDYEQYF.

A few counts support this clonotype. The chain is built from TRBV5-1 and TRBJ2-6; TRBD1 matches at 9 bases. Looked up from germline, CDR1 is SGHRS and CDR2 is YFSETQ. With 4 bases clipped from V and 4 bases from J, the junction kept 9 bases outside the gene matches. The CDR3 runs to 17 residues. The CDR3 sequence: CASSPGQGPLGANVLTF. CDR3 nucleotides: TGCGCCAGCAGCCCGGGACAGGGCCCTCTGGGGGCCAACGTCCTGACTTTC.

The chain carries TRBV9 and TRBJ1-2, with 10 bases identical to TRBD1. J was trimmed by 0 bases and V by 3 bases; bases with no gene match: 8. There are 17 residues in the CDR3. Germline CDR1 SGDLS, CDR2 YYNGEE. The CDR3 region is CASSGGQGDHSNYGYTF. Here the CDR3 DNA reads TGTGCCAGCAGCGGAGGACAGGGGGATCACTCTAACTATGGCTACACCTTC.

The J gene is TRBJ2-3, the V gene TRBV20-1, with a possible D match to TRBD2 (6 bases). Trimming removed 1 base at V and 1 base at J, with 15 bases between. Per germline, CDR1 DFQATT and CDR2 SNEGSKA (reference sequence). This CDR3 spans 16 amino acids. The CDR3 sequence: CSARARGGVRTDTQYF. The CDR3 DNA reads as TGCAGTGCTAGAGCCCGAGGAGGGGTGCGCACAGATACGCAGTATTTT.

This clonotype was seen repeatedly, ten times or more. The chain links TRBV29-1 to TRBJ2-7, with D possibly matching TRBD1 (6 bases). The CDR3 is 12 residues long. Trimming left V 7 bases short and J 0 bases short, with 10 bases between. The germline V gene encodes CDR1 SQVTM and CDR2 ANQGSEA. The CDR3, as DNA: TGCAGCGGCAGGGGAGACTCCTACGAGCAGTACTTC. It translates to CSGRGDSYEQYF.

The rearrangement uses TRBV20-1 and TRBJ1-1; 7 bases map to TRBD1. This CDR3 has 15 amino acids. Trimming removed 4 bases from V and 6 bases from J; junction bases left unmatched: 14. Germline V CDR1 and CDR2: DFQATT, SNEGSKA (reference sequence). The CDR3 DNA sequence: TGCAGTGCTACTTTTATCGGGACAGCCCTTTCTGAAGCTTTCTTT. It translates to CSATFIGTALSEAFF.

This clonotype was picked up a small number of times. V usage is TRBV30 and J usage is TRBJ1-4; D remains ambiguous. CDR1 is GTSNPN, CDR2 SVGIG, per germline (reference sequence). Between the trimmed V and J ends, which lost 5 bases and 4 bases, there was a span of 11 bases. This CDR3 has 13 residues. The CDR3 DNA reads as TGTGCCTGGGAGGACGGGTATAATGAAAAACTGTTTTTT. Amino acids: CAWEDGYNEKLFF.